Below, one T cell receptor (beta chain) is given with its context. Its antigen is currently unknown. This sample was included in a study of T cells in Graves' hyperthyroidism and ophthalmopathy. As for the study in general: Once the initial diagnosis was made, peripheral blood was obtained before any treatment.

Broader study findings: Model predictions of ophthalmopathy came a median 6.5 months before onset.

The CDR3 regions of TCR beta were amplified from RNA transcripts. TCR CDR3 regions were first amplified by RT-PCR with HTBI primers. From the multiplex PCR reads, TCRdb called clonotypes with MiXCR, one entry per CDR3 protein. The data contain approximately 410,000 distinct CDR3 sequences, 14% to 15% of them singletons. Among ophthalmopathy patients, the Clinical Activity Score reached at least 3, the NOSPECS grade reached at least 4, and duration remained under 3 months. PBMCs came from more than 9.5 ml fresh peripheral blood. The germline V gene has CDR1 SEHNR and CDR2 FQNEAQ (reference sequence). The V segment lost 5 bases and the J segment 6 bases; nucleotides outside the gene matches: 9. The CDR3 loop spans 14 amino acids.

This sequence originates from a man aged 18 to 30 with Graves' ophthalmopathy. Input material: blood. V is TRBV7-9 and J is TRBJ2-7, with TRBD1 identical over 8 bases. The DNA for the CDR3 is TGTGCCAGCAGCCACACAGGGGGAAACTTCGAGCAGTACTTC. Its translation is CASSHTGGNFEQYF.